This T cell receptor (beta chain) is from a study of naive CD8 T cells in extremely preterm neonates. Regarding the study as a whole: Preterm CDR3s were shorter than older groups', with fewer N additions and less trimming. Preterm samples differed in productive template counts; sample size was small.

Samples were taken at extremely preterm deliveries at roughly 23-27 weeks of gestation. Sorted cells: live naive CD8+ T cells, CD45RA+CCR7+, Annexin V-negative. With 4 bases removed from V and 0 bases from J, the gap between germline ends came to 17 bases. The germline CDR1 and CDR2 sequences are SGDLS and YYNGEE. This CDR3 spans 16 amino acids. Points on this clone: Its antigen remains unknown.

Only in-frame clones appear in the TCRdb table, and some are missing; sequencing was by immunoSEQ multiplex PCR. The table lists 21,000 or so clones, about 91% of them singletons. The TCR was taken from a boy who was born preterm. The chain couples TRBV9 to TRBJ2-7, with D possibly called TRBD1 or TRBD2 (5 bases each). What was sequenced was naive CD8+ T cells from cord blood. As DNA, the CDR3 is TGTGCCAGCAGCCCCACCGGGGCTCATAGCTCCTACGAGCAGTACTTC. It translates to CASSPTGAHSSYEQYF.